This T cell receptor (beta chain) was sequenced for a study of T-cell reconstitution after alpha-beta-depleted transplantation in children. Looked up from germline, CDR1 is SQVTM and CDR2 is ANQGSEA. The V and J ends lost 5 bases and 2 bases respectively, with 6 bases between them. The CDR3 spans 11 residues. This clonotype was counted ten times or more. Unique molecular identifiers were used to barcode this TCRbeta library. TCRdb independently ran MiXCR on the PCR reads; one entry per CDR3 protein. Among approximately 240,000 distinct CDR3 sequences listed, around 9.7% were seen once. The clonotype originates from a human donor who donated a stem cell graft to a child with SCID. The V gene is TRBV29-1, the J gene TRBJ1-2; D is undetermined. Sequenced material: PBMCs from the stem cell graft donor, taken from the stem cell graft. DNA of the CDR3: TGCAGCGTTTACGGCAACTATGGCTACACCTTC. This gives the protein CSVYGNYGYTF.